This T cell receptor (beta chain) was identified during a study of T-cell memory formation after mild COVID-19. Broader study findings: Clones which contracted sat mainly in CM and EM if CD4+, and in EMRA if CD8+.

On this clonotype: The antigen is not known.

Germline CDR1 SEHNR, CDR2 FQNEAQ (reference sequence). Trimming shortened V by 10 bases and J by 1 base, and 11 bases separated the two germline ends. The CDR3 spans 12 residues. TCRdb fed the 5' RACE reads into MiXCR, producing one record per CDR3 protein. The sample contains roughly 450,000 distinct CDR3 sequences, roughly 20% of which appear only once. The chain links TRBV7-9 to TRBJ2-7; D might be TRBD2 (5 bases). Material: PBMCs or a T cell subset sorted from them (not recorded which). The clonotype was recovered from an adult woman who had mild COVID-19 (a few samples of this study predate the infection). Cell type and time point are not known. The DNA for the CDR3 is TGTGCCATCCATACTAGATCCTACGAGCAGTACTTC. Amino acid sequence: CAIHTRSYEQYF.